The 17 T cell receptor beta chains reported below all come from one sample, sequenced in a study of OX40 agonist ivuxolimab in advanced cancers. Produced via immunoSEQ multiplex PCR; TCRdb's table is partial and in-frame only. In the table there are about 69,000 clones, around four fifths of which are singletons. Material: CD4+ or CD8+ T cells sorted from blood, obtained in a trial of the OX40 agonist ivuxolimab. The source of these receptors is an adult with an advanced solid tumor such as melanoma, head and neck, liver or kidney cancer.

This rearrangement joins TRBV10-1 to TRBJ2-3, with TRBD2 as a possible D gene (6 bases). V shed 2 bases and J shed 1 base, with 10 bases lying between them. The CDR3 loop spans 15 amino acids. Germline V gene data show CDR1 as WNHNN and CDR2 as SYGVQD (reference sequence). The CDR3 spells CASSERDLRTDTQYF. In DNA, the CDR3 is TGCGCCAGCAGTGAGCGGGACTTGCGCACAGATACGCAGTATTTT.

This chain joins TRBV7-9 and TRBJ2-5; no reliable D call. This CDR3 has 13 amino acids. Germline CDR1 is SEHNR and CDR2 is FQNEAQ (reference sequence). V shed 5 bases and J shed 5 bases, with 12 bases lying between them. CDR3 in DNA: TGTGCCAGCAGCCGTACACGTGCGGAGACCCAGTACTTC. Amino acid sequence: CASSRTRAETQYF.

In DNA, the CDR3 is TGTGCCAGCAGTAAGTTGACCCCTTCCTACGAGCAGTACTTC. Its protein product is CASSKLTPSYEQYF. J is TRBJ2-7 and V is TRBV5-4; D is ambiguous. V was cut by 5 bases and J by 1 base, with 13 bases left in between. The CDR3 loop spans 14 amino acids. CDR1 SGHNT and CDR2 YYREEE come from the germline V gene (reference sequence).

The chain couples TRBV4-1 to TRBJ2-1; D may be TRBD2 (5 bases). V shed 2 bases and J shed 5 bases, with 13 bases lying between them. Germline V gene sequence: CDR1 MGHRA, CDR2 YSYEKL. This CDR3 is 15 amino acids long. The CDR3 protein is CASSQPPEGHNEQFF. Written as DNA, the CDR3 is TGCGCCAGCAGCCAACCTCCCGAGGGCCACAATGAGCAGTTCTTC.

CDR3 sequence reads: CASSEIRSKVNEQFF. In nucleotides, the CDR3 is TGCGCCAGCAGTGAGATCAGGTCGAAGGTCAATGAGCAGTTCTTC. The J gene is TRBJ2-1, the V gene TRBV10-2; the D is unclear. The CDR3 length is 15 residues. Germline loops: CDR1 WSHSY, CDR2 SAAADI. V shed 2 bases and J shed 6 bases, with 14 bases lying between them.

This rearrangement joins TRBV6-1 to TRBJ1-5; D might be TRBD1 (5 bases). CDR1 MNHNS and CDR2 SASEGT come from the germline V gene. CDR3 length equals 15 residues. With 4 bases removed from V and 2 bases from J, the gap between germline ends came to 12 bases. The CDR3 nucleotides read TGTGCCAGCAGTGGAGGGGATGGCGGCAATCAGCCCCAGCATTTT. Translated: CASSGGDGGNQPQHF.

This rearrangement joins TRBV11-2 to TRBJ2-2; 8 bases are shared with TRBD2. The CDR3 loop spans 16 amino acids. V shed 3 bases and J 1 base; nucleotides not matched to a gene: 4. Germline CDR1 is SGHAT and CDR2 is FQNNGV. The CDR3: CASSFSTSGNTGELFF. The CDR3 region has the DNA TGTGCCAGCAGCTTCTCTACTAGCGGGAACACCGGGGAGCTGTTTTTT. Together with reference TRBV11-2 and TRBJ2-2, the CDR3 gives the full variable domain: EAGVAQSPRYKIIEKRQSVAFWCNPISGHATLYWYQQILGQGPKLLIQFQNNGVVDDSQLPKDRFSAERLKGVDSTLKIQPAKLEDSAVYLCASSFSTSGNTGELFFGEGSRLTVL.

This chain joins TRBV28 and TRBJ2-1, with D possibly TRBD2 on 5 matching bases. The germline V gene has CDR1 MDHEN and CDR2 SYDVKM. The CDR3 spans 12 residues. The V end lost 10 bases, the J end lost 15 bases, and 22 bases lay between the germline ends. The CDR3 loop is CATGERETVRFF. CDR3 coding DNA: TGTGCCACCGGGGAGCGAGAGACTGTGCGGTTCTTC.

This clone has only one observation. The V gene is TRBV6-1, the J gene TRBJ1-1; no reliable D call. The CDR3 extends over 16 amino acids. V was shortened by 4 bases and J by 6 bases, with 21 bases between the two germline ends. Looked up from germline, CDR1 is MNHNS and CDR2 is SASEGT. The CDR3 DNA follows: TGTGCCAGCAGTGGGGGAGGCCCCCACACCACCGCTGAAGCTTTCTTT. It translates to CASSGGGPHTTAEAFF.

V gene TRBV5-1 combines with J gene TRBJ2-5, with D maybe TRBD1 (6 bases). The CDR3 contains 14 residues. Deletions cut 6 bases from V and 5 bases from J, with 17 bases between. Germline V gives CDR1 SGHRS, CDR2 YFSETQ. This CDR3 is CASNTGSQGETQYF. The CDR3 DNA is TGCGCCAGCAATACGGGAAGTCAGGGGGAGACCCAGTACTTC.

V and J are TRBV9 and TRBJ2-1; 12 nucleotides agree with TRBD1. V dropped 3 bases and J dropped 8; count of bases not matched to a gene: 9. The V gene's germline CDR1 is SGDLS and CDR2 YYNGEE. The CDR3 sequence is 16 residues long. The chain's CDR3 is CASSAVSGTGGDEQFF. As DNA, the CDR3 is TGTGCCAGCAGCGCCGTCTCGGGGACAGGGGGCGATGAGCAGTTCTTC.

This clone was observed a handful of times. This chain joins TRBV27 and TRBJ2-7, with TRBD2 as a possible D gene (6 bases). Germline CDR1 reads MNHEY; CDR2 reads SMNVEV (reference sequence). V lost 6 bases and J 2 bases, leaving 17 bases between the germline ends. CDR3 size: 15 residues. DNA of the CDR3: TGTGCCAGCAGGCTCCAGGAGGGCAGGACCTACGAGCAGTACTTC. Translation gives CASRLQEGRTYEQYF.

The genes are TRBV30 and TRBJ1-2, with unresolved D. The CDR3 spans 14 residues. V was cut by 3 bases and J by 8 bases, with 19 bases left in between. Per the germline V gene, CDR1 is GTSNPN and CDR2 is SVGIG (reference sequence). The CDR3 DNA reads TGTGCCTGGAGGGCCCCCGGGCCCCGCAGCGGCTACACCTTC. This translates into CAWRAPGPRSGYTF.

V usage is TRBV5-1 and J usage is TRBJ2-2; TRBD2 aligns across 9 bases. Per germline, CDR1 SGHRS and CDR2 YFSETQ. With V trimmed by 0 bases and J by 6 bases, 12 bases remained unmatched. CDR3 length: 18 amino acids. CDR3 region: CASSLELRGRAVSGELFF. In DNA form, the CDR3 reads TGCGCCAGCAGCTTGGAACTTCGCGGGAGGGCCGTTTCCGGGGAGCTGTTTTTT.

Written as DNA, the CDR3 is TGTGCCAGCTCACCCGACAGGGCTTATGGCTACACCTTC. Protein product: CASSPDRAYGYTF. The genes are TRBV18 and TRBJ1-2; TRBD1 matches at 7 bases. Germline lookup yields CDR1 KGHSH and CDR2 LQKENI. This CDR3 is 13 amino acids long. V trimming: 3 bases; J trimming: 5 bases; junction bases outside the gene matches: 3. Drawing the rest from reference TRBV18 and TRBJ1-2, the complete variable domain is NAGVMQNPRHLVRRRGQEARLRCSPMKGHSHVYWYRQLPEEGLKFMVYLQKENIIDESGMPKERFSAEFPKEGPSILRIQQVVRGDSAAYFCASSPDRAYGYTFGSGTRLTVV.

The rearrangement links TRBV27 to TRBJ2-2; the match to TRBD1 covers 10 bases. J was trimmed by 3 bases and V by 6 bases; bases with no gene match: 7. The length of the CDR3 is 16 residues. Germline assignment: CDR1 MNHEY and CDR2 SMNVEV (reference sequence). In DNA, the CDR3 is TGTGCCAGCAGGCCCCACGGACAGGGGGACACCGGGGAGCTGTTTTTT. Protein: CASRPHGQGDTGELFF.

In its sample, this clone was seen a few times. V is TRBV5-4 and J is TRBJ2-2; D unclear. This CDR3 is built from 14 residues. Trimming took 0 bases from V and 0 from J, leaving 3 bases between them. From germline, CDR1 is SGHNT and CDR2 YYREEE (reference sequence). The CDR3 DNA reads as TGTGCCAGCAGCTTGGCCCCGAACACCGGGGAGCTGTTTTTT. Translated: CASSLAPNTGELFF.